The sequence of this T cell receptor (beta chain) was determined in a study of OX40 agonist ivuxolimab in advanced cancers. Some background on the complete study: The costimulatory receptor OX40 (CD134) was targeted by ivuxolimab, a fully human IgG2 agonistic monoclonal antibody. Intravenous ivuxolimab was administered to patients every 2 weeks at six dose levels: 0.01, 0.1, 0.3, 1.5, 3 and 10 mg/kg. Of the 50 to 55 patients in dose escalation, approximately 20 had hepatocellular carcinoma, some 15 had melanoma, 9 had renal cell carcinoma and 9 had head and neck cancer. In the dose-escalation cohort, 70% to 85% of patients were male, and the mean age was 60 years with a range of roughly 23 to 90. Patients were allowed to have had prior anti-PD-1, anti-PD-L1 or anti-CTLA-4 therapy, and around 37% of the dose-escalation patients had previously received checkpoint inhibitors. Partial responses occurred in three dose-escalation patients: two with cutaneous melanoma and one with hepatocellular carcinoma. Peripheral TCRbeta sequencing was intended to test whether TCR sequence diversity was altered and clonal T-cell expansion was caused by ivuxolimab. The paper reports the monotherapy dose-escalation portion (N = 52 patients) of the phase I ivuxolimab trial. Broader findings and caveats from the paper: After ivuxolimab, CD8+ T cells had more expanded clones than CD4+ T cells on average. The antigen specificity of the peripheral T cells that underwent clonal expansion was not determined. Partial responders in the 0.1-3.0 mg/kg groups had among the lowest normalized peripheral clonal expansion, especially among CD8+ T cells. Clonal expansion of both CD4+ and CD8+ blood T cells was observed from baseline to week 6 at doses 0.1 to 3.0 mg/kg. Low levels of normalized T-cell clonal expansion were also seen in some nonresponding patients.

Genomic DNA was extracted from sorted cells for sequencing of the TCRbeta CDR3 region. The immunoSEQ Assay was used to sequence the TCRbeta CDR3 regions. The immuneACCESS repertoire file appears here via TCRdb, limited to in-frame rearrangements. These files lack a portion of the clones; in checked studies, under half of the deficit traces to unresolved V genes, and the cause of the others is not known. The sample profile shows about 6,000 clones; approximately 82% of them were found once. Of the sample, 20% to 25% falls within the top ten clones. A few counts support this clone. The antigen it recognizes is unknown. The record has no base qualities; no much larger clone is one base away. The CDR3 covers 15 residues, taking in both the cysteine and the phenylalanine. Of all the DNA, just the CDR3 is kept, 45 bases in frame from base 1. V loses 6 bases at its end and J loses 4 bases; junction bases beyond the gene matches: 7. CDR1 and CDR2 are drawn from the germline V gene: MNHEY, SVGAGI.

Patients with autoimmune disease history or receiving systemic immunosuppression were excluded from the trial. Peripheral blood for TCR sequencing was collected from all dose cohorts at baseline, on cycle 4 day 1, and on cycle 7 day 1. The samples were drawn from a first-in-human, open-label, multicenter phase I dose-escalation trial of ivuxolimab. Adults with locally advanced or metastatic head and neck squamous cell, hepatocellular, melanoma or renal cell carcinoma were enrolled in the trial. Before TCR sequencing, CD4+ and CD8+ T cells were separately sorted from peripheral blood. The sample here was CD4+ or CD8+ T cells sorted from blood, taken in a trial of the OX40 agonist ivuxolimab. The sequence joins TRBV6-5 to TRBJ1-5, and TRBD1 aligns with 9 junction nucleotides. This TCR derives from an adult with an advanced solid tumor such as melanoma, head and neck, liver or kidney cancer. In nucleotides, the sequence is TGTGCCAGCAGCGACAGGGGGGCGAGTAATCAGCCCCAGCATTTT. This translates into CASSDRGASNQPQHF.